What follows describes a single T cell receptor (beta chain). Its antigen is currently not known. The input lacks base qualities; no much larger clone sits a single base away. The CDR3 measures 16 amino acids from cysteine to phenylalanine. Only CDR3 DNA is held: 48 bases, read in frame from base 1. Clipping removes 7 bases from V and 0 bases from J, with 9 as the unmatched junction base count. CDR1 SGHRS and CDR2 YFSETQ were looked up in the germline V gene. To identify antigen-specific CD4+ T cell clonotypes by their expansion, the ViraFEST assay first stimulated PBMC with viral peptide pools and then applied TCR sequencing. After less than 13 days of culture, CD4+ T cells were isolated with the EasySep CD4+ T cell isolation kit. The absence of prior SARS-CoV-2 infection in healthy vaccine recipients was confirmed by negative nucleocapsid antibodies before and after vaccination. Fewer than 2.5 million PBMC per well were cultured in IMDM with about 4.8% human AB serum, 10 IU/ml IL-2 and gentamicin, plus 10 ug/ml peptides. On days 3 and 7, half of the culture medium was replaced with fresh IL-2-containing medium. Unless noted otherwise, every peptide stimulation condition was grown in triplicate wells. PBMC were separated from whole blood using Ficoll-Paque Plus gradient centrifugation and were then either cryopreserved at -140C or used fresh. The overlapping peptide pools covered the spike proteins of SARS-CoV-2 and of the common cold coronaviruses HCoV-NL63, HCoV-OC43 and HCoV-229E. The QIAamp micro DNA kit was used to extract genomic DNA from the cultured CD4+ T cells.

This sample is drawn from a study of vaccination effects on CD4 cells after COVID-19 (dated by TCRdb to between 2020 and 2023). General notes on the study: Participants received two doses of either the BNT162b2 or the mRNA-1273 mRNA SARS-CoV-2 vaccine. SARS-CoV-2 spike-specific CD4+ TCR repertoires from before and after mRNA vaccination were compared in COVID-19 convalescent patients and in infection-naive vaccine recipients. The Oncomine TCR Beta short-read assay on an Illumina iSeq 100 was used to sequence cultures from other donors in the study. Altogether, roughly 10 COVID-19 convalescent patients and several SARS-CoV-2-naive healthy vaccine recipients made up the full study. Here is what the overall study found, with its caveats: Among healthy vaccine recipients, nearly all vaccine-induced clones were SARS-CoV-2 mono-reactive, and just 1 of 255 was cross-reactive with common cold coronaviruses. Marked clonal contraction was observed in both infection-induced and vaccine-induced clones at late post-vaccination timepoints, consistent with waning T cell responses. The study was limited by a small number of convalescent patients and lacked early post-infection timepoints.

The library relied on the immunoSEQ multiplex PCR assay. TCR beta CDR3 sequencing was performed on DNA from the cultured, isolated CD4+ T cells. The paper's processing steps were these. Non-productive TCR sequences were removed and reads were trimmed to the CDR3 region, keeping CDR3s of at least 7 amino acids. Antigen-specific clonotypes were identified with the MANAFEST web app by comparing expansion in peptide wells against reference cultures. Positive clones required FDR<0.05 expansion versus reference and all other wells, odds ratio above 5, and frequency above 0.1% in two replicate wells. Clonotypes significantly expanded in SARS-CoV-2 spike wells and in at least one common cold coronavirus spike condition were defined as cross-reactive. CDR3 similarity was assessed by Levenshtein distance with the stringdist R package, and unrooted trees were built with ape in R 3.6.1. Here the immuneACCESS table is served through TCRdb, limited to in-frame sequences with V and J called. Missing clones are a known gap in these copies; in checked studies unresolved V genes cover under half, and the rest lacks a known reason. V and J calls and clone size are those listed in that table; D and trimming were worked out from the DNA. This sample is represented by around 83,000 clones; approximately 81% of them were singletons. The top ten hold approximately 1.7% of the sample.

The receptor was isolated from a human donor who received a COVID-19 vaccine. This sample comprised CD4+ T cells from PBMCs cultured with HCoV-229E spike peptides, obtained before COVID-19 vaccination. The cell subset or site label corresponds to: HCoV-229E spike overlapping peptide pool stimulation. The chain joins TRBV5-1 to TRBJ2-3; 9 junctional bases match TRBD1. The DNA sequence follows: TGCGCCAGCCGACCCCCGACAGGGGGAAGCACAGATACGCAGTATTTT. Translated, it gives CASRPPTGGSTDTQYF. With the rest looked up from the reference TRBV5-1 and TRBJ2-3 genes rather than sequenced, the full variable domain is KAGVTQTPRYLIKTRGQQVTLSCSPISGHRSVSWYQQTPGQGLQFLFEYFSETQRNKGNFPGRFSGRQFSNSRSEMNVSTLELGDSALYLCASRPPTGGSTDTQYFGPGTRLTVL.